This entry lists 7 T cell receptor beta chains sequenced from one sample in a study of T-cell reconstitution after alpha-beta-depleted transplantation in children. Unique molecular identifiers tagged the TCRbeta library. TCRdb reanalysed the PCR reads using MiXCR and keeps one entry per CDR3 protein. The sample includes more than 400,000 distinct CDR3 sequences, over 10% of them seen just once. The starting material was PBMCs, mostly from graft donor cells, obtained 180 days after TCRalphabeta/CD19-depleted stem cell transplant. Receptors originate from a female patient aged 2 to 10 who had a stem cell transplant for aplastic anemia, so the T cells may come from the graft donor.

The V and J genes are TRBV7-9 and TRBJ1-1; tentative D call: TRBD1 (6 bases). V gave up 1 base and J gave up 1 base, with 13 bases separating them. The V gene's germline CDR1 is SEHNR and CDR2 FQNEAQ (reference sequence). The CDR3 spans 16 residues. CDR3 nucleotides: TGTGCCAGCAGCTTAGTTCCAGGGGAGGGGAACACTGAAGCTTTCTTT. Translated, it gives CASSLVPGEGNTEAFF.

V and J are TRBV5-6 and TRBJ2-7, with 8 bases matching TRBD1. CDR3 length: 14 amino acids. CDR1 and CDR2 from the germline V gene are SGHDT and YYEEEE. Trimming removed 5 bases from V and 3 bases from J; junction bases left unmatched: 7. The CDR3 DNA reads TGTGCCAGCAGTTGGCCAGGGGGCGGCTACGAGCAGTACGTC. This gives the protein CASSWPGGGYEQYV.

A few counts support this clonotype. The rearrangement joins TRBV11-2 to TRBJ2-5; 7 nucleotides align to TRBD1. Germline CDR1 is SGHAT and CDR2 is FQNNGV. The CDR3 covers 18 residues. The ends lost 1 base at V and 1 base at J; junction bases unmatched: 12. The CDR3 DNA follows: TGTGCCAGCAGCTTAGTCCCCCACCTAAGGGACAGCCAAGAGACCCAGTACTTC. This encodes CASSLVPHLRDSQETQYF.

This chain uses TRBV28 with TRBJ2-7; TRBD2 matches at 7 bases. The CDR3 extends over 15 amino acids. V was clipped by 5 bases and J by 4 bases; unmatched bases: 11. The germline V gene encodes CDR1 MDHEN and CDR2 SYDVKM. The CDR3 coding sequence is TGTGCCAGCAGTACATCGTTGGGGAGGGGATACGAGCAGTACTTC. It translates to CASSTSLGRGYEQYF.

The rearrangement joins TRBV12-2 to TRBJ2-2; the table gives TRBD2 as D, unverified against the DNA. TRBV12-2 is classified as a pseudogene. The CDR3 is 17 residues long. The CDR3 reads CASRLAGREESTGELFF. In nucleotides, the CDR3 is TGTGCAAGTCGCTTAGCGGGGCGGGAGGAGTCCACCGGGGAGCTGTTTTTT.

The sample holds many counts of this clonotype. The J gene is TRBJ2-2, the V gene TRBV11-2; D unresolved. The CDR3 is made up of 13 amino acids. Germline V gene data show CDR1 as SGHAT and CDR2 as FQNNGV. V lost 6 bases and J 5 bases, leaving 10 bases between the germline ends. CDR3 DNA sequence: TGTGCCAGCAGTCTCACTCTTACCGGGGAGCTGTTTTTT. Its protein product is CASSLTLTGELFF.

This chain uses TRBV28 with TRBJ2-1; D gene uncertain. The CDR3 is 14 amino acids. Germline CDR1 is MDHEN and CDR2 is SYDVKM. Trimming took 1 base from V and 11 from J, leaving 15 bases between them. CDR3 in amino acids: CASSLSDLGFKQFF. DNA of the CDR3: TGTGCCAGCAGTTTATCCGATTTGGGGTTCAAGCAGTTCTTC.